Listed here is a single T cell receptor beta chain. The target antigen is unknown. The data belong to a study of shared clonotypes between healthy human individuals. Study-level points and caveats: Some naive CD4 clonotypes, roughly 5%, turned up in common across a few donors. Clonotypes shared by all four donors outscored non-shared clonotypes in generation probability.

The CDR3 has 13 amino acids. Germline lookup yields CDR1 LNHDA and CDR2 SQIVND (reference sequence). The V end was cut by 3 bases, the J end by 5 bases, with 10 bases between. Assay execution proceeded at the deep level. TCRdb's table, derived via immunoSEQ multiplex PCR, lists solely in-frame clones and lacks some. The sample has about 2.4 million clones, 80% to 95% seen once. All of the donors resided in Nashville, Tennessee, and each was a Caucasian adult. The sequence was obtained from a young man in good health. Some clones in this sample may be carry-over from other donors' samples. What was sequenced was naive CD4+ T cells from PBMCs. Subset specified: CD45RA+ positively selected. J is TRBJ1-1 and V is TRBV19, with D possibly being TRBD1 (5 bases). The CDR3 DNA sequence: TGTGCCAGTAGTATCGGCCGACAGACTGAAGCTTTCTTT. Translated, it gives CASSIGRQTEAFF.